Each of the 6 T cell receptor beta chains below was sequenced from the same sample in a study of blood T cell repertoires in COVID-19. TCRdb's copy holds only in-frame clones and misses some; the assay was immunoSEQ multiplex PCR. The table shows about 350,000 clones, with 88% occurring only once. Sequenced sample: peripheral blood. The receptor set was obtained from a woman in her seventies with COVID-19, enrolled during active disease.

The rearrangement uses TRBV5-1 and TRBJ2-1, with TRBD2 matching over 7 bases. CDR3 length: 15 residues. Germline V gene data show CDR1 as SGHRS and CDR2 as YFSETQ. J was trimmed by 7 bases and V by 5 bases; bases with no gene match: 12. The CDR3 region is CASRKGLGVGNEQFF. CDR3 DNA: TGCGCCAGCAGAAAAGGACTAGGGGTGGGGAATGAGCAGTTCTTC.

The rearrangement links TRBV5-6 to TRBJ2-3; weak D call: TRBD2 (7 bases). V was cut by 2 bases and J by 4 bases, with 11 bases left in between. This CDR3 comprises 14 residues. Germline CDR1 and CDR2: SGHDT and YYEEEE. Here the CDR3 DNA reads TGTGCCAGCAGCTTTGGGGGGGCCCCAGATACGCAGTATTTT. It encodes CASSFGGAPDTQYF.

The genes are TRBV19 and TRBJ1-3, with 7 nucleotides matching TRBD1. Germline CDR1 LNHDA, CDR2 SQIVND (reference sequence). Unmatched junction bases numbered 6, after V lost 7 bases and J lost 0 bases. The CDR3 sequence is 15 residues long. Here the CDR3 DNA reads TGTGCCAGTACCCAACAGGGGATCTCTGGAAACACCATATATTTT. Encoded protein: CASTQQGISGNTIYF. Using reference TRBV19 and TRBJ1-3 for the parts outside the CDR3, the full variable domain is DGGITQSPKYLFRKEGQNVTLSCEQNLNHDAMYWYRQDPGQGLRLIYYSQIVNDFQKGDIAEGYSVSREKKESFPLTVTSAQKNPTAFYLCASTQQGISGNTIYFGEGSWLTVV.

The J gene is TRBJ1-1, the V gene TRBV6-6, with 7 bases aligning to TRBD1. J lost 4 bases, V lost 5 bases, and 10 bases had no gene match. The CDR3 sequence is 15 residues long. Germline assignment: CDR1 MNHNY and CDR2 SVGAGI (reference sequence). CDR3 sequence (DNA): TGTGCCAGCAGTAACACAGGGGAAGCGGGCACTGAAGCTTTCTTT. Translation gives CASSNTGEAGTEAFF.

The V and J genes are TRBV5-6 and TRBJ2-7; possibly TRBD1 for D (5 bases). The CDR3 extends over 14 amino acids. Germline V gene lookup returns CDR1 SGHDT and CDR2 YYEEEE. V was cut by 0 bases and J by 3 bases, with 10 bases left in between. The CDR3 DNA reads TGTGCCAGCAGCTTGGGACAGATCCTCTACGAGCAGTACTTC. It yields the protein CASSLGQILYEQYF. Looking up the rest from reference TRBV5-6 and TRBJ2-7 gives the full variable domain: DAGVTQSPTHLIKTRGQQVTLRCSPKSGHDTVSWYQQALGQGPQFIFQYYEEEERQRGNFPDRFSGHQFPNYSSELNVNALLLGDSALYLCASSLGQILYEQYFGPGTRLTVT.

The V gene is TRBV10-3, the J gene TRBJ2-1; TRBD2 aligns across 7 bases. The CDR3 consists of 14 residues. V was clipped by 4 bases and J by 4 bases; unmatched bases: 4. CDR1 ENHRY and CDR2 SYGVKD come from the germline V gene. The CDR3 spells CAISVWGGYNEQFF. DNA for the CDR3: TGTGCCATCAGTGTGTGGGGAGGGTACAATGAGCAGTTCTTC.